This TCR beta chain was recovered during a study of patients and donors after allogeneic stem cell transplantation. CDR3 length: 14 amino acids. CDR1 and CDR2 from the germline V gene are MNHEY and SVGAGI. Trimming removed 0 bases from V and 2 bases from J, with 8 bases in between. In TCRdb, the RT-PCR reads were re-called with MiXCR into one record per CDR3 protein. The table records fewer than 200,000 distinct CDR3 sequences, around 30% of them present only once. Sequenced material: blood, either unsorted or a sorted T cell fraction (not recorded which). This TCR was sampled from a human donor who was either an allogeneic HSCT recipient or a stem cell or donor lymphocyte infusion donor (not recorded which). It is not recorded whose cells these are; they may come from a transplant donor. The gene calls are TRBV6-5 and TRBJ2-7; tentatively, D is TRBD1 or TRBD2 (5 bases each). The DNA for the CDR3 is TGTGCCAGCAGTTACTCGGGGGTCCCCTACGAGCAGTACTTC. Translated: CASSYSGVPYEQYF.